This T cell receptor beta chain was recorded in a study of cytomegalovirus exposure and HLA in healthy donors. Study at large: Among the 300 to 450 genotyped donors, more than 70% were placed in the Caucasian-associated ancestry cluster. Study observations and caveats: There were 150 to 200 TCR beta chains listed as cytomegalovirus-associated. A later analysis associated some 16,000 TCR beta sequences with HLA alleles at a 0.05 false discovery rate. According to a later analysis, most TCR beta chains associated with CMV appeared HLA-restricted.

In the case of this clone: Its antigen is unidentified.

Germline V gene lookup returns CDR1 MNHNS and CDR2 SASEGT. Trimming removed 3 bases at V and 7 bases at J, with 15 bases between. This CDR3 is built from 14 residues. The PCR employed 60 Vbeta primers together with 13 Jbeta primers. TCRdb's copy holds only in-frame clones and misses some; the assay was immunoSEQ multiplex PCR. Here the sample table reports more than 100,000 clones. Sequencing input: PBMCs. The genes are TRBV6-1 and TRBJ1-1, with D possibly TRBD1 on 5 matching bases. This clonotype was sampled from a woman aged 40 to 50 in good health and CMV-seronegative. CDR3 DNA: TGTGCCAGCAGTGATCAGGGCTCCCGATTTGAAGCTTTCTTT. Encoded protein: CASSDQGSRFEAFF.